Listed here are 21 T cell receptor beta chains from one sample, sequenced in a study of T cell responses to AZD1222 COVID-19 vaccine. Clones were read by immunoSEQ multiplex PCR, and TCRdb kept only the in-frame ones, dropping some. The sample gives about 220,000 clones, just over 90% of which show up once; 0.95% to 1.1% is in the top ten. The sample consisted of peripheral blood, taken on day 0 of MenACWY control vaccination. The receptors stem from an adult in good health.

In this sample, this clone turned up a few times. V and J are TRBV15 and TRBJ1-1, with TRBD1 matching over 8 bases. There are 13 residues in the CDR3. The germline V gene encodes CDR1 LNHNV and CDR2 YYDKDF (reference sequence). Trimming removed 6 bases from V and 6 bases from J; junction bases left unmatched: 6. Here the CDR3 DNA reads TGTGCCACCAGAGACAGGGGTTGGGCTGAAGCTTTCTTT. Its protein is CATRDRGWAEAFF.

The gene calls are TRBV18 and TRBJ1-5; unclear D gene. This CDR3 has 14 amino acids. CDR1 and CDR2 (germline): KGHSH, LQKENI. Trimming took off 5 bases at V and 5 bases at J, with 13 bases between the two ends. For the CDR3, the DNA is TGTGCCAGCTCAAAGGAACTAGGAGATCAGCCCCAGCATTTT. It yields the protein CASSKELGDQPQHF.

CDR3 protein: CASSLYRAGELFF. The CDR3 DNA reads as TGTGCCAGCAGCTTGTATCGTGCCGGGGAGCTGTTTTTT. The rearrangement links TRBV5-4 to TRBJ2-2; D is undetermined. Per germline, CDR1 SGHNT and CDR2 YYREEE (reference sequence). With 1 base removed from V and 6 bases from J, the gap between germline ends came to 7 bases. The CDR3 consists of 13 residues.

This chain links TRBV30 with TRBJ1-6; 9 nucleotides match TRBD1. CDR1 GTSNPN and CDR2 SVGIG come from the germline V gene (reference sequence). The trim removed 2 bases at V and 6 bases at J, leaving 14 bases unmatched. The CDR3 sequence is 18 residues long. CDR3 sequence (DNA): TGTGCCTGGAGTCCTGCCCTGATAACGACAGGGGGTAATTCACCCCTCCACTTT. Amino acid sequence: CAWSPALITTGGNSPLHF.

The chain combines TRBV6-5 with TRBJ1-2; 7 nucleotides align to TRBD1. Germline trimming cut 6 bases from V and 4 bases from J; bases unmatched to any gene: 11. CDR3 length equals 15 residues. In germline, CDR1 is MNHEY, CDR2 SVGAGI. CDR3 region: CASRPSQGRGYGYTF. CDR3 coding DNA: TGTGCCAGCAGACCCTCACAGGGGAGAGGCTATGGCTACACCTTC.

The V gene is TRBV3-1 (or the pseudogene TRBV3-2), the J gene TRBJ1-6; 12 bases match TRBD1. Looked up from germline, CDR1 is LGHDT and CDR2 is YNNKEL (reference sequence). CDR3 length: 14 amino acids. The J segment lost 6 bases and the V segment lost 8 bases, leaving 2 bases of the junction unmatched. CDR3 bases: TGTGCCAGCGGGACAGGGGGCTTTAATTCACCCCTCCACTTT. Translating it yields CASGTGGFNSPLHF.

The gene calls are TRBV11-1 and TRBJ1-2, with no clear D. V was clipped by 1 base and J by 6 bases, with 9 bases between them. The germline V gene encodes CDR1 SGHAT and CDR2 FQDESV (reference sequence). The CDR3 runs 13 residues. CDR3 coding DNA: TGTGCCAGCAGCTTAGGCGTCAGCGATGGCTACACCTTC. Protein sequence: CASSLGVSDGYTF.

The V and J genes are TRBV6-2 or TRBV6-3 and TRBJ2-3; TRBD2 aligns across 9 bases. Germline CDR1 is MNHEY and CDR2 is SVGEGT. V was clipped by 6 bases and J by 2 bases; unmatched bases: 9. The CDR3 is 16 residues long. CDR3: CASSPAQRGVTDTQYF. The CDR3, as DNA: TGTGCCAGCAGCCCTGCCCAGCGGGGGGTCACAGATACGCAGTATTTT.

The chain carries TRBV3-1 (or the pseudogene TRBV3-2) and TRBJ2-7, with D perhaps matching TRBD1 or TRBD2 (7 bases each). Looked up from germline, CDR1 is LGHDT and CDR2 is YNNKEL (reference sequence). The CDR3 consists of 13 residues. The V gene lost 5 bases and the J gene lost 3 bases, with 11 bases spanning the gap. CDR3 nucleotides: TGTGCCAGCAGCTCAGGGGGGGGCTACGAGCAGTACTTC. Its protein is CASSSGGGYEQYF.

The CDR3 nucleotides read TGTGCCAGCTCACCCGACAGGGAGAGCTACGAGCAGTACTTC. It specifies CASSPDRESYEQYF. The chain is built from TRBV18 and TRBJ2-7; TRBD1 matches 7 bases. The CDR3 sequence is 14 residues long. CDR1 is KGHSH, CDR2 LQKENI, per germline. Trimming removed 3 bases from V and 3 bases from J; junction bases left unmatched: 5.

The rearrangement links TRBV6-1 to TRBJ1-1; D uncertain. V lost 2 bases to trimming and J lost 2 bases, with 3 bases between them. The CDR3 is made up of 12 amino acids. CDR1 MNHNS and CDR2 SASEGT come from the germline V gene. In DNA, the CDR3 is TGTGCCAGCAGTGAACACAACACTGAAGCTTTCTTT. Translating it yields CASSEHNTEAFF.

This chain joins TRBV7-3 and TRBJ2-1; TRBD2 agrees at 8 bases. The CDR3 totals 15 residues. The germline CDR1 and CDR2 sequences are SGHTA and FQGTGA. The V gene end was trimmed by 0 bases and the J gene end by 4 bases; junction bases not matched to a gene: 2. For the CDR3, the DNA is TGTGCCAGCAGCTTAACGTCTAGCGGGTACAATGAGCAGTTCTTC. Its protein is CASSLTSSGYNEQFF.

V gene TRBV5-1 combines with J gene TRBJ1-1, with TRBD1 matching 7 bases. With V trimmed by 7 bases and J by 0 bases, 6 bases remained unmatched. Germline V gene lookup returns CDR1 SGHRS and CDR2 YFSETQ. The CDR3 spans 14 residues. The CDR3 DNA reads as TGCGCCAGCCAACGGGGACAGATGAACACTGAAGCTTTCTTT. Translating it yields CASQRGQMNTEAFF.

The chain carries TRBV30 and TRBJ1-2; no reliable D call. Germline V CDR1 and CDR2: GTSNPN, SVGIG (reference sequence). V lost 1 base, J lost 2 bases, and 11 bases lay in between. The CDR3 contains 14 residues. This chain's CDR3 is CAWSAKDRNYGYTF. In nucleotides, the CDR3 is TGTGCCTGGAGTGCGAAGGACCGAAACTATGGCTACACCTTC.

J is TRBJ2-1 and V is TRBV7-3, with TRBD2 as a possible D gene (6 bases). V gave up 5 bases and J gave up 0 bases, with 11 bases separating them. Germline V CDR1 and CDR2: SGHTA, FQGTGA. There are 15 residues in the CDR3. CDR3: CASSPAGGSYNEQFF. The CDR3 DNA reads as TGTGCCAGCAGCCCGGCCGGGGGCTCCTACAATGAGCAGTTCTTC.

The V and J genes are TRBV23-1 and TRBJ1-1; D not resolved. TRBV23-1 counts as an open reading frame of uncertain function. V gave up 4 bases and J gave up 5 bases, with 14 bases separating them. This CDR3 region has 14 residues. This chain's CDR3 is CASSPCRNRTEAFF. CDR3 in DNA: TGCGCCAGCAGTCCCTGCAGGAATCGAACTGAAGCTTTCTTT.

The V and J genes are TRBV10-2 and TRBJ1-5; tentative D call: TRBD1 (6 bases). The CDR3 runs to 15 residues. Per germline, CDR1 WSHSY and CDR2 SAAADI. Trimming left V 2 bases short and J 2 bases short, with 10 bases between. CDR3 coding DNA: TGCGCCAGCAGTGAGGGGGCAGGGGGCAATCAGCCCCAGCATTTT. Its protein is CASSEGAGGNQPQHF.

The V gene is TRBV6-6, the J gene TRBJ2-7; 7 bases map to TRBD1. V trimming: 5 bases; J trimming: 2 bases; junction bases outside the gene matches: 15. Germline CDR1 is MNHNY and CDR2 is SVGAGI (reference sequence). This CDR3 comprises 17 residues. CDR3 sequence (DNA): TGTGCCAGCAGTCCCCTTCTCGGACAGGCGAGCGCCTACGAGCAGTACTTC. Its translation: CASSPLLGQASAYEQYF.

The rearrangement joins TRBV6-5 to TRBJ2-7; D remains unclear. From germline, CDR1 is MNHEY and CDR2 SVGAGI. The V end lost 4 bases, the J end lost 6 bases, and 13 bases lay between the germline ends. This CDR3 comprises 13 residues. In DNA, the CDR3 is TGTGCCAGCAGTTCCCGACATCCGGGCGAGCAGTACTTC. It yields the protein CASSSRHPGEQYF.

The chain recombines TRBV30 with TRBJ2-5, with D tentatively TRBD1 or TRBD2 (6 bases each). V was shortened by 3 bases and J by 2 bases, with 13 bases between the two germline ends. This CDR3 contains 14 residues. Germline V gene lookup returns CDR1 GTSNPN and CDR2 SVGIG (reference sequence). The CDR3 loop is CAWRVLGGQETQYF. CDR3 DNA sequence: TGTGCCTGGAGGGTCCTAGGGGGGCAAGAGACCCAGTACTTC. The whole variable domain, filled in from reference TRBV30 and TRBJ2-5, reads SQTIHQWPATLVQPVGSPLSLECTVEGTSNPNLYWYRQAAGRGLQLLFYSVGIGQISSEVPQNLSASRPQDRQFILSSKKLLLSDSGFYLCAWRVLGGQETQYFGPGTRLLVL.

CDR3 sequence: CASSLQGWDGYTF. The CDR3 DNA follows: TGTGCCAGCAGCCTACAGGGTTGGGATGGCTACACCTTC. The chain has TRBV13 and TRBJ1-2, with D tentatively TRBD1 (6 bases). The germline V and J ends were trimmed by 5 bases and 6 bases, with 13 bases remaining between them. The CDR3 contains 13 residues. Germline loops: CDR1 PRHDT, CDR2 FYEKMQ (reference sequence).